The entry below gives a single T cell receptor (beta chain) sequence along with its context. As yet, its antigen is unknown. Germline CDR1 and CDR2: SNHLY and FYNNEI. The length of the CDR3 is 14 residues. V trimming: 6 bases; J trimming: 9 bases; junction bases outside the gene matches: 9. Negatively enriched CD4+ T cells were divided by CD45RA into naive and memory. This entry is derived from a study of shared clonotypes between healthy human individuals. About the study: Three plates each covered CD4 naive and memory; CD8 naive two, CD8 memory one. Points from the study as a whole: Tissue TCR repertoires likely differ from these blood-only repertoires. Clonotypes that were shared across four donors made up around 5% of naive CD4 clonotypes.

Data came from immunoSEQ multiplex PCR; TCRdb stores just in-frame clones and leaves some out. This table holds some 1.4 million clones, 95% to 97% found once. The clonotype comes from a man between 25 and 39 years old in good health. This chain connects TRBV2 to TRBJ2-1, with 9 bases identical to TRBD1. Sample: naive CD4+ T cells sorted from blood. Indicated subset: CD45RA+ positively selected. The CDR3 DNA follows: TGTGCCAGCAGGTCACGGACAGGGGAAGGTGAGCAGTTCTTC. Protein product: CASRSRTGEGEQFF.